Included here is one TCR beta chain sequence, with context. At least ten counts were recorded for this clonotype. It lacks a known antigen. No base-level quality is on record; no much larger clone is a single base apart. The CDR3 sequence holds 13 residues, the cysteine and phenylalanine included. Kept here is only the CDR3 DNA, which spans 39 bases and is read in frame from base 1. Trimming at the junction amounts to 8 bases on V and 3 bases on J, and the germline ends lie 13 bases apart. The germline V gene supplies CDR1 SNHLY and CDR2 FYNNEI. Graves' hyperthyroidism was defined as stable when no progression to ophthalmopathy occurred over 18 months of follow-up. Hyperthyroidism patients were aged 18 to 65 years and newly diagnosed, with disease duration of less than 2 months. Any patient with an uncontrolled infection, another autoimmune disease, pregnancy or lactation was excluded. Diagnoses were based on clinical symptoms, serum thyroxine and TRAb, thyroid ultrasound and orbital computed tomography. Ficoll-Paque density gradient centrifugation was used to isolate PBMCs from approximately 10 ml of fresh peripheral blood. Total RNA was extracted with Trizol reagent, and quality was checked on an Agilent 2100 Bioanalyzer.

This sample stems from a study of T cells in Graves' hyperthyroidism and ophthalmopathy (dated by TCRdb to the late 2010s). Broadly, across the study: Peripheral blood samples were taken at initial diagnosis, before any treatment was given. To identify TCR V-J signatures that set the groups apart, the researchers used a discovery cohort of about a hundred patients, made up of around 42 with Graves' ophthalmopathy and some 60 with stable Graves' hyperthyroidism. Prospective prediction of ophthalmopathy was tested in an independent validation cohort of fewer than 20 hyperthyroidism patients and 17 patients who later progressed to ophthalmopathy. The approximately 100 discovery patients were divided at random into training and test sets in a 7:3 ratio. In addition, the study compared T-cell repertoires in thyroid tissue and in blood from roughly six Graves' hyperthyroidism patients. After blood sampling, hyperthyroidism patients were treated with methimazole at a starting dose of 30 mg daily, and ophthalmopathy patients were treated with high-dose intravenous methylprednisolone. The paper describes TCR Vbeta CDR3 sequencing of 135 peripheral blood samples, made up of 43 ophthalmopathy patients, 70 to 75 hyperthyroidism patients and 17 progressor patients.

The TCR beta CDR3 regions were amplified from RNA transcripts. For the first round of RT-PCR on the TCR CDR3, the HTBI primer set was used together with the Qiagen OneStep RT-PCR kit. A second multiplex PCR round built the libraries, followed by size selection and purification. Paired-end sequencing of the libraries was performed with 100 bp reads on an Illumina HiSeq2000. The study's own analysis went as follows. SOAPnuke was used to process the raw data, removing reads that contained adapters or uncalled bases, had a mean Phred below 15, or lacked an exact match to the constant primer or identifier. COPE v1.2.5 was used to merge the high-quality paired reads, and each unique nucleotide sequence was defined as a clonotype. MiTCR v1.1 was used to align the clonotypes against IMGT TRBV, TRBD and TRBJ reference segments. Analysis was restricted to V-J combinations with a frequency above 0.0001, which covered just over 98% of repertoires. The TCS score was defined as the ratio of F50 (clonal expansion) to E x V (chaos), calculated using BLOSUM62-based TCRdist between CDR3 peptides within each V-J. Welch's t-statistics and random forest reduced 450 to 600 V-J features to roughly 13, which were used in a naive Bayes classifier (R e1071). TCRdb reanalyzed the raw reads on its own, using fastp at Q25 for trimming and MiXCR for clone calling, and kept in-frame beta chains. One record per CDR3 amino acid sequence lists the most common genes and DNA. TCRdb's processing, not the authors' own work, is the source of the V and J calls. Present in this sample are fewer than 400,000 distinct CDR3 sequences, around 16% of which were seen just once. 33% of the sample is held by the ten biggest clonotypes.

The study at large found these results: Blood samples also contained most of the expanded thyroid clonotypes (frequency above 0.001), which suggests that blood repertoires may reflect thyroid immune responses. A 13 V-J signature model separated ophthalmopathy from stable hyperthyroidism, with 87.88% sensitivity and about 81% specificity in cross-validation and 80%/75% in testing. Sample size was not statistically predetermined, and blinding of investigators to group allocation was not performed. During validation, the model predicted progression to ophthalmopathy a median of about 5.9 months ahead of onset, with around 71% sensitivity and 72% to 80% specificity.

Material for sequencing was blood. This receptor was obtained from a man younger than 40 with Graves' hyperthyroidism. This sequence uses TRBV2 and TRBJ1-1; the D gene identity is not certain. The CDR3 region has the sequence CASQIGGDTEAFF. The nucleotide sequence is given as TGTGCCAGCCAGATTGGAGGAGACACTGAAGCTTTCTTT.